This TCR beta chain was recorded in a study of cytomegalovirus exposure and HLA in healthy donors. General study points: There was a cluster of highly shared sequence variants that was likely a sequencing artifact. Most sequenced TCRs were rare (though some public TCRs occurred in many donors). In the analysis, some V segments, TRBV6-2 and TRBV6-3 included, were excluded as indistinguishable.

Details on this clone: What it binds is unknown. At one end the junction does not follow the germline gene, possibly because of a read error.

This PCR relied on a set of 60 Vbeta primers and 13 Jbeta primers. Here immunoSEQ multiplex PCR was the method, and the copy in TCRdb shows in-frame clones only, minus some. This sample has 160,000 or so clones, with 80% found just once. CDR1 is SEHNR and CDR2 is FQNEAQ in the germline V gene (reference sequence). The CDR3 length is 17 residues. The chain carries TRBV7-9 and TRBJ1-1, with 10 bases lining up with TRBD1. The clonotype originates from a male donor in good health and CMV-seropositive. Sequencing was done on a sample of PBMCs. CDR3 amino acids: CSSSLVGQGVMNTEAFF. CDR3 nucleotides: TGTTCCAGCAGCTTAGTCGGACAGGGGGTCATGAACACTGAAGCTTTCTTT. Together with reference TRBV7-9 and TRBJ1-1, the CDR3 gives the full variable domain: DTGVSQNPRHKITKRGQNVTFRCDPISEHNRLYWYRQTLGQGPEFLTYFQNEAQLEKSRLLSDRFSAERPKGSFSTLEIQRTEQGDSAMYLCSSSLVGQGVMNTEAFFGQGTRLTVV.